These 14 T cell receptor beta chains were all obtained from the same sample, sequenced in a study of blood T cell repertoires in COVID-19. Only in-frame clones appear in the TCRdb table, and some are missing; sequencing was by immunoSEQ multiplex PCR. The repertoire holds about 40,000 clones, 88% seen once, with around 11% in the top ten. What was sequenced was peripheral blood. Receptors originate from a man in his fifties or sixties with active COVID-19.

The chain joins TRBV7-9 to TRBJ2-1; D gene uncertain. V was clipped by 1 base and J by 10 bases, with 8 bases between them. CDR3 length: 12 amino acids. Germline lookup yields CDR1 SEHNR and CDR2 FQNEAQ (reference sequence). The CDR3 sequence: CASSLGSQEQFF. In nucleotides, the CDR3 is TGTGCCAGCAGCTTAGGATCGCAGGAGCAGTTCTTC.

The chain combines TRBV28 with TRBJ1-2; 7 positions agree with TRBD1. The CDR3 sequence is 13 residues long. CDR1 is MDHEN and CDR2 is SYDVKM in the germline V gene. V shed 4 bases and J 4 bases; nucleotides not matched to a gene: 3. The CDR3 region has the DNA TGTGCCAGCAGTTCCAGGGGGATCTATGGCTACACCTTC. It specifies CASSSRGIYGYTF.

V usage is TRBV18 and J usage is TRBJ1-5, with D perhaps TRBD1 (6 bases). The CDR3 loop spans 12 amino acids. Germline V lookup: CDR1 KGHSH, CDR2 LQKENI. Trimming stripped 2 bases from V and 7 bases from J, with 6 bases between. The CDR3 sequence: CASSPGGQPQHF. CDR3 coding DNA: TGTGCCAGCTCACCAGGGGGCCAGCCCCAGCATTTT.

This rearrangement joins TRBV5-8 to TRBJ2-4; no firm D call. The germline CDR1 and CDR2 sequences are SGHTS and YDEGEE. This CDR3 has 13 amino acids. The V and J ends lost 7 bases and 8 bases respectively, with 16 bases between them. CDR3 DNA sequence: TGTGCCAGCGGTCTAGGCCTTGCAGACATTCAGTACTTC. Translating gives CASGLGLADIQYF.

The rearrangement joins TRBV24-1 to TRBJ2-1, with D possibly matching TRBD2 (6 bases). The germline V gene has CDR1 KGHDR and CDR2 SFDVKD. The V end was cut by 4 bases, the J end by 7 bases, with 16 bases between. This CDR3 spans 15 amino acids. The CDR3 region has the DNA TGTGCCACCAGTGAGCGAACTAGCTCGTGGAATGAGCAGTTCTTC. Translated: CATSERTSSWNEQFF.

The chain couples TRBV7-9 to TRBJ1-5; 7 positions match TRBD1. The CDR3 loop spans 16 amino acids. V dropped 4 bases and J dropped 3; count of bases not matched to a gene: 9. CDR1 SEHNR and CDR2 FQNEAQ come from the germline V gene (reference sequence). CDR3 sequence: CASSSTGSRDNQPQHF. CDR3 bases: TGTGCCAGCAGCTCGACAGGGTCCCGAGACAATCAGCCCCAGCATTTT.

The chain has TRBV2 and TRBJ1-2, with 9 bases fitting TRBD1. V was clipped by 6 bases and J by 8 bases; unmatched bases: 10. The CDR3 is 14 amino acids. Germline V lookup: CDR1 SNHLY, CDR2 FYNNEI. CDR3 DNA: TGTGCCAGCAGGGAACAGGGGGCAGATTGGGGCTACACCTTC. Its protein is CASREQGADWGYTF.

V gene TRBV7-2 combines with J gene TRBJ2-7; 7 nucleotides agree with TRBD2. Trimming removed 6 bases from V and 0 bases from J; junction bases left unmatched: 5. Germline V lookup: CDR1 SGHTA, CDR2 FQGNSA. This CDR3 comprises 14 residues. CDR3 sequence: CASRPTSASYEQYF. The CDR3 DNA reads as TGTGCCAGCAGACCTACTAGCGCCTCCTACGAGCAGTACTTC.

The chain uses TRBV6-2 or TRBV6-3 and TRBJ1-5; tentatively, D is TRBD1 (6 bases). Germline V gene sequence: CDR1 MNHEY, CDR2 SVGEGT. This CDR3 spans 14 amino acids. The V end lost 2 bases, the J end lost 4 bases, and 9 bases lay between the germline ends. The CDR3 region is CASSYKDRNQPQHF. The CDR3 DNA reads TGTGCCAGCAGTTACAAGGACAGAAATCAGCCCCAGCATTTT.

The chain has TRBV6-2 or TRBV6-3 and TRBJ2-5, with D maybe TRBD2 (6 bases). Germline V lookup: CDR1 MNHEY, CDR2 SVGEGT. V lost 4 bases and J 2 bases, leaving 17 bases between the germline ends. The CDR3 sequence is 16 residues long. CDR3 bases: TGTGCCAGCAGTTCGGCCCGAGGAGGGTTACAAGAGACCCAGTACTTC. Its translation is CASSSARGGLQETQYF.

The chain is built from TRBV29-1 and TRBJ2-1; 8 bases are shared with TRBD2. The CDR3 has 16 amino acids. Per germline, CDR1 SQVTM and CDR2 ANQGSEA. Trimming took 7 bases from V and 8 from J; bases not matched to a gene: 19. CDR3 DNA sequence: TGCAGCGCCCCCCGCCCGCCGGGGGGGCTGGGAGATGAGCAGTTCTTC. Translating gives CSAPRPPGGLGDEQFF.

The chain is built from TRBV20-1 and TRBJ2-7, with D hard to call. V was cut by 0 bases and J by 3 bases, with 3 bases left in between. The CDR3 is 11 residues long. Germline assignment: CDR1 DFQATT and CDR2 SNEGSKA (reference sequence). CDR3 in amino acids: CSARDGYEQYF. The CDR3 nucleotides are TGCAGTGCTAGAGACGGCTACGAGCAGTACTTC.

The chain employs TRBV20-1 and TRBJ2-1; TRBD1 might be the D (5 bases). Germline lookup yields CDR1 DFQATT and CDR2 SNEGSKA (reference sequence). The CDR3 is 17 residues long. Trimming removed 3 bases from V and 4 bases from J, with 22 bases in between. CDR3 DNA sequence: TGCAGTGCTAGTGGTATAGTGGGGCCTCCCCTATACAATGAGCAGTTCTTC. It is translated as CSASGIVGPPLYNEQFF.

The V call is TRBV5-6, the J call TRBJ2-5; TRBD2 matches at 7 bases. CDR3 length: 14 amino acids. V was pared by 3 bases and J by 3 bases, with 5 bases of the junction left unmatched. CDR1 is SGHDT, CDR2 YYEEEE, per germline. CDR3 protein: CASSSRGGEETQYF. The CDR3 DNA sequence: TGTGCCAGCAGCTCCCGCGGGGGAGAAGAGACCCAGTACTTC.